This TCR beta chain was sequenced during a study of human thymus T cells. Study-wide results and limits: An apparent bias in V and J gene usage was seen in thymic and blood repertoires. Thymic repertoires overlap heavily among unrelated individuals, related research has reported.

V lost 3 bases, J lost 1 base, and 10 bases lay in between. The CDR3 spans 15 residues. CDR1 is MNHEY and CDR2 is SMNVEV in the germline V gene (reference sequence). Profiling relied on immunoSEQ multiplex PCR, and the TCRdb table lists in-frame clones only, not all of them. The table lists 120,000 or so clones, 90% to 95% of them singletons. The thymus was resected at corrective cardiac surgery. Notes on this clone: No antigen is known for it.

This chain uses TRBV27 with TRBJ1-5; tentative D call: TRBD1 (6 bases). This receptor was obtained from a boy less than two years old with a congenital heart defect but otherwise immunologically healthy. The sequenced material came from thymus tissue. The CDR3 loop is CASSFLGASNQPQHF. The CDR3 DNA reads TGTGCCAGCAGTTTCTTGGGGGCGAGCAATCAGCCCCAGCATTTT.